Described below is a single TCR beta chain sequence and its context. As handled by the study authors: Researchers report that nucleated cell counts were estimated from reference gene primer amplification. Profiling relied on immunoSEQ multiplex PCR, and the TCRdb table lists in-frame clones only, not all of them. Clonal size and the V and J genes are those of that table, whereas D and trimming came from the DNA. The sample records about 350,000 clones, more than 75% being singletons. The data stem from a study of blood T cell repertoires in COVID-19. Study as a whole: T cells, B-cell-depleted T cells, or PBMCs supplied cDNA or gDNA.

The sequence came from a woman aged 25 to 39 who had recovered from COVID-19. Specimen: PBMCs or T cells enriched from blood (not recorded which).

The CDR3 is CASSSPGTGLSYNEQFF. The CDR3, as DNA: TGCGCCAGCAGCTCGCCCGGGACAGGGCTATCCTACAATGAGCAGTTCTTC. The V gene is TRBV5-1, the J gene TRBJ2-1; 9 bases map to TRBD1. Germline V CDR1 and CDR2: SGHRS, YFSETQ. J gave up 1 base and V 3 bases, and 8 bases lay outside the gene matches. This CDR3 region has 17 residues. Variable domain in full (rest from reference TRBV5-1 and TRBJ2-1): KAGVTQTPRYLIKTRGQQVTLSCSPISGHRSVSWYQQTPGQGLQFLFEYFSETQRNKGNFPGRFSGRQFSNSRSEMNVSTLELGDSALYLCASSSPGTGLSYNEQFFGPGTRLTVL.